This T cell receptor (beta chain) came from a study of T cells in Graves' hyperthyroidism and ophthalmopathy. Study findings and constraints: By a 13 V-J model, ophthalmopathy was set apart from stable hyperthyroidism. Most expanded thyroid clonotypes above 0.001 also appeared in blood.

Diagnoses were established using clinical symptoms, serum thyroxine and TRAb, thyroid ultrasound and orbital computed tomography. The germline V gene encodes CDR1 SGHAT and CDR2 FQNNGV. The CDR3 sequence is 16 residues long. J gave up 0 bases and V 7 bases, and 9 bases lay outside the gene matches. RNA transcripts served as the template for amplifying TCR beta CDR3 regions. First-round RT-PCR of the TCR CDR3 relied on the HTBI primer set. A single record per CDR3 protein comes from TCRdb applying MiXCR to the multiplex PCR reads. The sample yields more than 550,000 distinct CDR3 sequences, roughly 17% seen once. Turning to this clonotype: Its specificity is unknown.

The rearrangement uses TRBV11-2 and TRBJ2-1, with 7 bases lining up with TRBD2. Sequenced material: blood. This clonotype originated in a man aged 45-65 years with Graves' hyperthyroidism. The CDR3 loop reads CASNPSGGSSYNEQFF. CDR3 sequence (DNA): TGTGCCAGCAACCCCTCCGGGGGGAGCTCCTACAATGAGCAGTTCTTC.